Listed below are T cell receptor beta chains from one sample, sequenced in a study of identical twins. Via MiXCR, TCRdb re-called the 5' RACE reads, giving one row per CDR3 protein. Among under 1 million distinct CDR3 sequences listed, 9% to 15% were seen once. These sequences were also reported in another study, on yellow fever vaccine responses in identical twins.

Sequencing used PBMCs. Source of these receptors: a woman aged 18-30 years in good health. CDR3s include the opening cysteine and the closing phenylalanine or tryptophan. The D gene is left open where the match is weak. The size field is filled for only some rows; it gives once, few, many or a size class.

size: few
D: NA
V: TRBV7-9
J: TRBJ2-6
DNA: TGTGCCAGCAGAGAAGGGGAGTCTGGGGCCAACGTCCTGACTTTC
CDR3: CASREGESGANVLTF

size: few
D: TRBD1
V: TRBV25-1
J: TRBJ2-5
DNA: TGTGCCAGCACACAGGGGGCCCCAGAGACCCAGTACTTC
CDR3: CASTQGAPETQYF

size: NA
D: TRBD1
V: TRBV29-1
J: TRBJ2-5
DNA: TGCAGCTCTCCTGGCCCGACAGGGAGCCAAGAGACCCAGTACTTC
CDR3: CSSPGPTGSQETQYF

size: NA
D: NA
V: TRBV10-3
J: TRBJ1-2
DNA: TGTGCCATCAGTGAACCGTACCGGGACTTTGGAGGCTACACCTTC
CDR3: CAISEPYRDFGGYTF

size: many
D: TRBD2
V: TRBV5-1
J: TRBJ2-1
DNA: TGCGCCAGCAGCTTGAGCGGGAGGGCTAACAATGAGCAGTTCTTC
CDR3: CASSLSGRANNEQFF

size: few
D: NA
V: TRBV5-1
J: TRBJ2-2
DNA: TGCGCCAGCAGCTACCGTGAAGGGCTGAACGGGGAGCTGTTTTTT
CDR3: CASSYREGLNGELFF

size: NA
D: TRBD1
V: TRBV20-1
J: TRBJ2-2
DNA: TGCAGTGCCAAGACAGGGGGCAACACCGGGGAGCTGTTTTTT
CDR3: CSAKTGGNTGELFF

size: many
D: TRBD2
V: TRBV20-1
J: TRBJ2-1
DNA: TGCAGTGCTCTAGCGGGTCTCTCCTACAATGAGCAGTTCTTC
CDR3: CSALAGLSYNEQFF

size: many
D: TRBD2
V: TRBV7-8
J: TRBJ2-2
DNA: TGTGCCAGCAGCTCTAGCGGGAGTTGGTACACCGGGGAGCTGTTTTTT
CDR3: CASSSSGSWYTGELFF

size: once
D: NA
V: TRBV20-1
J: TRBJ2-2
DNA: TGCAGTGCTAGAGGTAGCGGCCGCTTGCCCGGGGAGCTGTTTTTT
CDR3: CSARGSGRLPGELFF

size: NA
D: NA
V: TRBV25-1
J: TRBJ1-1
DNA: TGTGCCAGCAGTGGCCCTCACCGGGACACTGAAGCTTTCTTT
CDR3: CASSGPHRDTEAFF

size: few
D: TRBD1
V: TRBV20-1
J: TRBJ2-7
DNA: TGCAGTGCTGGGACAGCTTACGAGCAGTACTTC
CDR3: CSAGTAYEQYF

size: few
D: NA
V: TRBV12-3/TRBV12-4
J: TRBJ1-1
DNA: TGTGCCAGCCTCCTGGTGGACAGTCGGGCTTTCTTT
CDR3: CASLLVDSRAFF

size: NA
D: NA
V: TRBV13
J: TRBJ1-2
DNA: TGTGCCAGCAGCTCAACAGGCGACTGGATCTATGGCTACACCTTC
CDR3: CASSSTGDWIYGYTF

size: many
D: NA
V: TRBV4-2
J: TRBJ1-2
DNA: TGTGCCAGCAGCCCGCAAACGGACTACGGTGGCTACACCTTC
CDR3: CASSPQTDYGGYTF

size: few
D: NA
V: TRBV12-3/TRBV12-4
J: TRBJ2-5
DNA: TGTGCCAGCAGTCTCTTGGCCGAGACCCAGTACTTC
CDR3: CASSLLAETQYF

size: NA
D: TRBD1
V: TRBV27
J: TRBJ1-2
DNA: TGTGCCAGCAGTTCGGGGAGGGTAGGGACAGGCCCATATGGCTACACCTTC
CDR3: CASSSGRVGTGPYGYTF

size: NA
D: TRBD1
V: TRBV20-1
J: TRBJ2-2
DNA: TGCAGTGCTAGGGTACTCGGACAGGCCGTCACCGGGGAGCTGTTTTTT
CDR3: CSARVLGQAVTGELFF

size: NA
D: NA
V: TRBV29-1
J: TRBJ2-6
DNA: TGCAGCGTTGGAATGGGCGCCAACTCTGGGGCCAACGTCCTGACTTTC
CDR3: CSVGMGANSGANVLTF

size: NA
D: NA
V: TRBV7-9
J: TRBJ1-1
DNA: TGTGCCAGCAGCTTAGAATTGGGCACTGAAGCTTTCTTT
CDR3: CASSLELGTEAFF

size: NA
D: NA
V: TRBV15
J: TRBJ2-3
DNA: TGTGCCACCAGCAGAGATCCCACGGGGTCCGATACGCAGTATTTT
CDR3: CATSRDPTGSDTQYF

size: NA
D: TRBD1
V: TRBV6-2/TRBV6-3
J: TRBJ2-7
DNA: TGTGCCAGCAGTTACTCCTCGGGACAGGGGAGTTACGAGCAGTACTTC
CDR3: CASSYSSGQGSYEQYF

size: few
D: NA
V: TRBV11-2
J: TRBJ1-6
DNA: TGTGCCAGCAGCTCCCGGGAGTATAATTCACCCCTCCACTTT
CDR3: CASSSREYNSPLHF

size: few
D: TRBD2
V: TRBV5-6
J: TRBJ2-7
DNA: TGTGCCAGCAGGCCGTTTGGGACTAGCGGAGGTACCCGTCGGTACGAGCAGTACTTC
CDR3: CASRPFGTSGGTRRYEQYF

size: NA
D: NA
V: TRBV7-2
J: TRBJ1-4
DNA: TGTGCCAGCAGCCTACAGCGGACGGTAAATGAAAAACTGTTTTTT
CDR3: CASSLQRTVNEKLFF

size: NA
D: TRBD2
V: TRBV6-5
J: TRBJ2-1
DNA: TGTGCCACCGTTAGAACGCGAACTAGCGGGTACAATGAGCAGTTCTTC
CDR3: CATVRTRTSGYNEQFF

size: NA
D: NA
V: TRBV11-3
J: TRBJ2-7
DNA: TGTGCCAGCAGCCCCCGGGACGGTAGCTCCTACGAGCAGTACTTC
CDR3: CASSPRDGSSYEQYF

size: NA
D: NA
V: TRBV21-1
J: TRBJ2-1
DNA: TGTGCCAGCAGCAACGCGGCCCCCCAAAGACAGGGTGCGAATGAGCAGTTCTTC
CDR3: CASSNAAPQRQGANEQFF

size: many
D: TRBD1
V: TRBV12-3/TRBV12-4
J: TRBJ1-6
DNA: TGTGCCAGCAGTCCAGGGGGGAATTCACCCCTCCACTTT
CDR3: CASSPGGNSPLHF

size: NA
D: TRBD1
V: TRBV20-1
J: TRBJ2-4
DNA: TGCAGTGCTGGGCCGGGACAGGAGGTAGCCAAAAACATTCAGTACTTC
CDR3: CSAGPGQEVAKNIQYF

size: NA
D: NA
V: TRBV25-1
J: TRBJ2-7
DNA: TGTGCCAGCAGTGAATGGGCGGGCCACGAGCAGTACTTC
CDR3: CASSEWAGHEQYF

size: NA
D: TRBD2
V: TRBV20-1
J: TRBJ2-7
DNA: TGCAGTGCTAGATCACCGGGACTAGCGGGCTACGAGCAGTACTTC
CDR3: CSARSPGLAGYEQYF

size: NA
D: NA
V: TRBV5-1
J: TRBJ2-4
DNA: TGCGCCAGCAGCAGAGGAGGCCAAAACATTCAGTACTTC
CDR3: CASSRGGQNIQYF

size: few
D: TRBD1
V: TRBV10-3
J: TRBJ1-1
DNA: TGTGCCATCAGAACCGGGACAGGGGGCGCGTACACTGAAGCTTTCTTT
CDR3: CAIRTGTGGAYTEAFF

size: NA
D: TRBD1
V: TRBV29-1
J: TRBJ2-1
DNA: TGCAGCGTTGAAAGCCAGGGGGCATTAAGAGGGGAGCAGTTCTTC
CDR3: CSVESQGALRGEQFF

size: NA
D: TRBD1
V: TRBV28
J: TRBJ2-3
DNA: TGTGCCAGCAAAAAGGGGACAGTGACAGATACGCAGTATTTT
CDR3: CASKKGTVTDTQYF

size: few
D: NA
V: TRBV4-2
J: TRBJ2-1
DNA: TGTGCCAGCAGCCAGGAGGACACACACAATGAGCAGTTCTTC
CDR3: CASSQEDTHNEQFF

size: few
D: NA
V: TRBV20-1
J: TRBJ2-5
DNA: TGCAGTGCTGGGGGGAGTAGGGAGACCCAGTACTTC
CDR3: CSAGGSRETQYF

size: few
D: NA
V: TRBV20-1
J: TRBJ1-4
DNA: TGCAGTGCTAGAGGGCAGGGAACTAATGAAAAACTGTTTTTT
CDR3: CSARGQGTNEKLFF

size: few
D: TRBD1
V: TRBV7-9
J: TRBJ1-1
DNA: TGTGCCAGCAGCGGTGGACAGGGGAGGACTGAAGCTTTCTTT
CDR3: CASSGGQGRTEAFF

size: many
D: NA
V: TRBV10-3
J: TRBJ1-1
DNA: TGTGCCATCAGTGAGTCCATGAACACTGAAGCTTTCTTT
CDR3: CAISESMNTEAFF

size: few
D: TRBD1
V: TRBV27
J: TRBJ2-7
DNA: TGTGCCAGCAGTTTGACCGGGACAGGGCTCTACGAGCAGTACTTC
CDR3: CASSLTGTGLYEQYF

size: NA
D: NA
V: TRBV6-1
J: TRBJ1-4
DNA: TGTGCCAGCAGTGAAGAGATCTTCGGTGAAAAACTGTTTTTT
CDR3: CASSEEIFGEKLFF

size: many
D: NA
V: TRBV11-2
J: TRBJ1-1
DNA: TGTGCCAGCAGCTGGGGGCTGATGAACACTGAAGCTTTCTTT
CDR3: CASSWGLMNTEAFF

size: NA
D: TRBD1
V: TRBV5-1
J: TRBJ2-1
DNA: TGCGCCAGCAGCTTGGTTTCCAGACAGGGGGCAAGTGAGCAGTTCTTC
CDR3: CASSLVSRQGASEQFF

size: few
D: NA
V: TRBV4-1
J: TRBJ2-7
DNA: TGCGCCAGCAGCCCCCAGGGGAGGGCCAACGAGCAGTACTTC
CDR3: CASSPQGRANEQYF

size: few
D: NA
V: TRBV6-5
J: TRBJ2-5
DNA: TGTGCCAGCAGTTACGGTCCGATGCAAGAGACCCAGTACTTC
CDR3: CASSYGPMQETQYF

size: NA
D: NA
V: TRBV9
J: TRBJ1-1
DNA: TGTGCCAGCAGCGTAGGTCCGTTCCAGACGAACACTGAAGCTTTCTTT
CDR3: CASSVGPFQTNTEAFF

size: few
D: NA
V: TRBV12-3/TRBV12-4
J: TRBJ1-2
DNA: TGTGCCAGCAGTTTCCAGGGTGGGGACTATGGCTACACCTTC
CDR3: CASSFQGGDYGYTF

size: NA
D: NA
V: TRBV21-1
J: TRBJ2-3
DNA: TGTGCCAGCAGCAAAGTTGGACAGCGTCCTAGCACAGATACGCAGTATTTT
CDR3: CASSKVGQRPSTDTQYF

size: NA
D: TRBD2
V: TRBV29-1
J: TRBJ2-3
DNA: TGCAGCGTTGAAGCCGGGACTAGTCCTGTAGATACGCAGTATTTT
CDR3: CSVEAGTSPVDTQYF

size: many
D: TRBD2
V: TRBV4-1
J: TRBJ2-1
DNA: TGCGCCAGCAGCCAAGTCGGGACTAGGAAATACAATGAGCAGTTCTTC
CDR3: CASSQVGTRKYNEQFF